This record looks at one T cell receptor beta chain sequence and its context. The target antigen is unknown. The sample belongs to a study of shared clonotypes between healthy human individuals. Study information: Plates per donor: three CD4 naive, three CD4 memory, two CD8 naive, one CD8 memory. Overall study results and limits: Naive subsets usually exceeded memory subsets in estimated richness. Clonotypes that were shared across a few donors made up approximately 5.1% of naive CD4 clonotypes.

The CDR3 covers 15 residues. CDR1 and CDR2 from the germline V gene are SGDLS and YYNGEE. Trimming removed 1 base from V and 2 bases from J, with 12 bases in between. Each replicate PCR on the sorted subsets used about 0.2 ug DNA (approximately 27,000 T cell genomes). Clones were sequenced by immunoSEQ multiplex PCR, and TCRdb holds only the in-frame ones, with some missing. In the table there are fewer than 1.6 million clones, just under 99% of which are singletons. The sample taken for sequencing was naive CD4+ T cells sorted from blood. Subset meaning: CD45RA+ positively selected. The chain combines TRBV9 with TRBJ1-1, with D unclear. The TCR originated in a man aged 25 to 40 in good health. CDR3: CASSVQADLNTEAFF. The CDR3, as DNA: TGTGCCAGCAGCGTACAGGCGGATCTAAACACTGAAGCTTTCTTT.